The subject of this entry is one TCR beta chain. This table comes from immunoSEQ multiplex PCR, and its TCRdb copy is limited to in-frame clones, with some not included. The sample has 250,000 or so clones, 82% seen once. The data stem from a study of blood T cell repertoires in COVID-19. CDR3 size: 15 residues. Germline CDR1 reads SGHTA; CDR2 reads FQGNSA. The germline V and J ends were trimmed by 1 base and 6 bases, with 10 bases remaining between them. The clonotype originates from a woman aged 70-85 years with acute or convalescent COVID-19. The rearrangement links TRBV7-2 to TRBJ1-6, with D possibly matching TRBD1 (5 bases). The sequencing sample was made of peripheral blood. The CDR3: CASSLEGLANSPLHF. The CDR3 coding sequence is TGTGCCAGCAGCTTAGAGGGGCTCGCTAATTCACCCCTCCACTTT.